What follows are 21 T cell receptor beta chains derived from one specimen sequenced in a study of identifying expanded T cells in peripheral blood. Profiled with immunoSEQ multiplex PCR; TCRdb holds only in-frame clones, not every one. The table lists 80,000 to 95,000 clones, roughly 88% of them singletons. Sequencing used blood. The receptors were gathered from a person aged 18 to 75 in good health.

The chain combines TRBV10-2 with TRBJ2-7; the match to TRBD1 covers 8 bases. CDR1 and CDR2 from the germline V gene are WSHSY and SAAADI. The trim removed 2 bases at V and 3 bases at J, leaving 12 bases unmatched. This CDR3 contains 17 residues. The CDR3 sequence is CASSEGQGGLYHYEQYF. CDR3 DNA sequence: TGCGCCAGCAGTGAGGGACAGGGAGGTTTATATCACTACGAGCAGTACTTC.

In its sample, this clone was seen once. CDR3 sequence reads: CAISESTPGLNQPQHF. The CDR3 DNA follows: TGTGCCATCAGTGAGTCGACCCCAGGACTTAATCAGCCCCAGCATTTT. This chain uses TRBV10-3 with TRBJ1-5, with D uncertain. Germline values: CDR1 ENHRY, CDR2 SYGVKD. V was shortened by 0 bases and J by 4 bases, with 13 bases between the two germline ends. The CDR3 is 16 residues long.

The CDR3 DNA is TGTGCCAGCAGGCTAGCGGGGGCCTACAATGAGCAGTTCTTC. Protein: CASRLAGAYNEQFF. V gene TRBV6-1 combines with J gene TRBJ2-1; 10 bases match TRBD2. The V segment lost 6 bases and the J segment 2 bases; nucleotides outside the gene matches: 1. This CDR3 comprises 14 residues. Germline V gene sequence: CDR1 MNHNS, CDR2 SASEGT.

The CDR3 protein is CASSISGTSGNWGQYF. CDR3 nucleotide sequence: TGTGCCAGCAGCATCTCCGGGACTAGCGGGAACTGGGGGCAGTACTTC. The V call is TRBV27, the J call TRBJ2-7; 13 bases agree with TRBD2. Germline V gene data show CDR1 as MNHEY and CDR2 as SMNVEV (reference sequence). The CDR3 length is 16 residues. Trimming took 6 bases from V and 9 from J; bases not matched to a gene: 14.

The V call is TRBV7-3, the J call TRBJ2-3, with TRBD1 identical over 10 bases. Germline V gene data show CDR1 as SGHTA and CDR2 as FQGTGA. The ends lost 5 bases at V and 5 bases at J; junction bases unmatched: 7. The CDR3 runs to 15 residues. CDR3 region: CASSPDRGGQDTQYF. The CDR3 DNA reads TGTGCCAGCAGCCCGGACAGGGGGGGGCAAGATACGCAGTATTTT.

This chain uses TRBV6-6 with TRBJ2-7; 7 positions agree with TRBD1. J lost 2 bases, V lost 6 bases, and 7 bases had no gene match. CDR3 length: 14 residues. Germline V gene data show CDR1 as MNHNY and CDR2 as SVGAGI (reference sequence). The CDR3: CASSHRDSTYEQYF. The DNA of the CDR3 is TGTGCCAGCAGCCACCGGGACAGTACCTACGAGCAGTACTTC.

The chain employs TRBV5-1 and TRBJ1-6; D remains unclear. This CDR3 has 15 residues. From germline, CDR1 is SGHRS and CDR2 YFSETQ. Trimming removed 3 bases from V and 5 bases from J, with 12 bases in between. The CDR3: CASSWAPGNNSPLHF. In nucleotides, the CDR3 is TGCGCCAGCAGCTGGGCCCCGGGTAATAATTCACCCCTCCACTTT.

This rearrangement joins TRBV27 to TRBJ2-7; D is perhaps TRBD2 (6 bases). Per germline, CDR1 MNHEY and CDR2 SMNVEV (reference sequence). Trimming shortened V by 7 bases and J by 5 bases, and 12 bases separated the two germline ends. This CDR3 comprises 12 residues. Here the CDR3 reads CASMGGMDEQYF. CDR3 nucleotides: TGTGCCAGCATGGGCGGGATGGACGAGCAGTACTTC.

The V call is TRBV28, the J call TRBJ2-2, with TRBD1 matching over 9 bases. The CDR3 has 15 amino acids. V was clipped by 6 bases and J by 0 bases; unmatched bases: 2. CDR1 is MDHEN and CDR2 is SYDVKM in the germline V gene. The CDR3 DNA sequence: TGTGCCAGCAGAAGACAGGGGGCGAACACCGGGGAGCTGTTTTTT. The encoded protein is CASRRQGANTGELFF.

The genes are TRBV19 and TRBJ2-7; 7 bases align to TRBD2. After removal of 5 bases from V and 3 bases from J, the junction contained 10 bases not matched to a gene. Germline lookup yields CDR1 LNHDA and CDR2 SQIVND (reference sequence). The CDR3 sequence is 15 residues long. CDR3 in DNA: TGTGCCAGTAGTTCGGCCCTTAGCGGGCACTACGAGCAGTACTTC. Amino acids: CASSSALSGHYEQYF.

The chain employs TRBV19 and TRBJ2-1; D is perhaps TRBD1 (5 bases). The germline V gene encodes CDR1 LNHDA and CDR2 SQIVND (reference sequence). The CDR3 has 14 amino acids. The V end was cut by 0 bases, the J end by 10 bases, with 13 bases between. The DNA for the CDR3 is TGTGCCAGTAGTATAGAAGGAAGGGGTTCGGAGCAGTTCTTC. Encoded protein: CASSIEGRGSEQFF.

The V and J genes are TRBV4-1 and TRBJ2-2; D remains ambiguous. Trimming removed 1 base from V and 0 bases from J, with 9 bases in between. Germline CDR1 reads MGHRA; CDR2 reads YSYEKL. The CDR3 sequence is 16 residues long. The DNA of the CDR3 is TGCGCCAGCAGCCAAGTGAAGGCCCCGAACACCGGGGAGCTGTTTTTT. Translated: CASSQVKAPNTGELFF.

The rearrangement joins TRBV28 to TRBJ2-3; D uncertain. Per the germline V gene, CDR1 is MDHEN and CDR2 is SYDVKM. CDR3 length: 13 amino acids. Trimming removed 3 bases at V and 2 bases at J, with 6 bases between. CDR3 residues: CASSFRLTDTQYF. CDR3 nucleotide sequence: TGTGCCAGCAGTTTTCGGCTCACAGATACGCAGTATTTT.

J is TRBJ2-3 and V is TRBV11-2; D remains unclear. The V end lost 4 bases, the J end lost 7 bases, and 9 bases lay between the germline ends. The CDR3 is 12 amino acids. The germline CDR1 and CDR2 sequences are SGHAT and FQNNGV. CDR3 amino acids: CASSSTGHTQYF. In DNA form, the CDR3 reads TGTGCCAGCAGCTCCACCGGACATACGCAGTATTTT. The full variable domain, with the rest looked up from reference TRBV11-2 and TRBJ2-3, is EAGVAQSPRYKIIEKRQSVAFWCNPISGHATLYWYQQILGQGPKLLIQFQNNGVVDDSQLPKDRFSAERLKGVDSTLKIQPAKLEDSAVYLCASSSTGHTQYFGPGTRLTVL.

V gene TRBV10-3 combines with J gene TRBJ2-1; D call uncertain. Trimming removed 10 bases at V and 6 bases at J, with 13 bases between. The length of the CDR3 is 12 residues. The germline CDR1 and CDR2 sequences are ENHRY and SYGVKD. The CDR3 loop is CANLLLFNEQFF. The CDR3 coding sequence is TGTGCCAACCTCCTACTTTTCAATGAGCAGTTCTTC.

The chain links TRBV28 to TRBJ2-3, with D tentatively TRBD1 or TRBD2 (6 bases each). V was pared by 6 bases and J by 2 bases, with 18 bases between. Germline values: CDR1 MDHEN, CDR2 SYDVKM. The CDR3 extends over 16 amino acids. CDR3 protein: CASSTPSRGPTDTQYF. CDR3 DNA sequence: TGTGCCAGCAGCACCCCGAGCCGGGGGCCCACAGATACGCAGTATTTT.

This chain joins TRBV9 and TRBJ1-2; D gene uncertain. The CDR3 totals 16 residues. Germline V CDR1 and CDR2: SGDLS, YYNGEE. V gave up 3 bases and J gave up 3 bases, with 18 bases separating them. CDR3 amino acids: CASSGGGSMGYYGYTF. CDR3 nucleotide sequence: TGTGCCAGCAGCGGAGGAGGGTCTATGGGCTACTATGGCTACACCTTC.

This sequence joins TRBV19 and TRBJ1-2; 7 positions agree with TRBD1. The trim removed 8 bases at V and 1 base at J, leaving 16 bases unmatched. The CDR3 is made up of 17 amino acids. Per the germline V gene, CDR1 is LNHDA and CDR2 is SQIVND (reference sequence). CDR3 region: CASRNLTGTAGNYGYTF. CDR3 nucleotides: TGTGCCAGTCGTAATCTAACCGGGACAGCGGGTAACTATGGCTACACCTTC.

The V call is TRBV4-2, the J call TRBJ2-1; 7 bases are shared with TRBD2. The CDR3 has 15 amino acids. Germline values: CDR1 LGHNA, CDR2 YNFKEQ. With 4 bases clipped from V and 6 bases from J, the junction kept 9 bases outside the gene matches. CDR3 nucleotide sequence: TGTGCCAGCAGCCGGGACTACGCGACCTCCAATGAGCAGTTCTTC. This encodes CASSRDYATSNEQFF.

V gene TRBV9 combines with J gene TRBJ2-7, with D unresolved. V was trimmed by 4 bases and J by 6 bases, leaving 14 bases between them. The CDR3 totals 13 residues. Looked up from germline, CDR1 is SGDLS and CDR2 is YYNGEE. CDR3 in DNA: TGTGCCAGCAGCACACAGACAATAGGCGAGCAGTACTTC. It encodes CASSTQTIGEQYF.

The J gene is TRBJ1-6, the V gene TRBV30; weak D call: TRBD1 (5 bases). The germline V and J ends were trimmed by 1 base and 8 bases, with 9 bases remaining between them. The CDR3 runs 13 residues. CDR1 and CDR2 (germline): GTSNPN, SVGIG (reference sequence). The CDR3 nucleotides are TGTGCCTGGAGTGGGCGGGGGGATTCACCCCTCCACTTT. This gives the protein CAWSGRGDSPLHF.